The present T cell receptor beta chain was sequenced within a study of shared clonotypes between healthy human individuals. Overall study results and limits: Larger richness was generally estimated for naive than memory subsets. The sharing of 4% to 5.5% of naive CD4 clonotypes was seen across a handful of donors. Clonotype sharing among donors likely depends on sequencing depth.

Within Nashville, Tennessee resided all donors, each a Caucasian adult. Sequencing used immunoSEQ multiplex PCR; TCRdb keeps in-frame clones, though not all of them. The profile covers 2.5 million or so clones, with roughly 92% appearing a single time and 0.14% taken by the ten largest. V was shortened by 0 bases and J by 4 bases, with 11 bases between the two germline ends. Germline assignment: CDR1 SGDLS and CDR2 YYNGEE. The CDR3 has 15 amino acids. Notes on this clone: The target antigen is unknown. The sample carries other DNA sequences with the same CDR3.

The V gene is TRBV9, the J gene TRBJ2-1, with D maybe TRBD2 (7 bases). Source material: naive CD4+ T cells sorted from blood. Noted subset: CD45RA+ positively selected. The sequence was obtained from a man aged 18 to 30 in good health. CDR3 sequence (DNA): TGTGCCAGCAGCGTAGCGGCGGGGGCGTACAATGAGCAGTTCTTC. This encodes CASSVAAGAYNEQFF.